One sample yielded the 18 T cell receptor beta chains listed below, sequenced in a study of CD8 T cells in Susac syndrome. When the RNA was reverse transcribed, random hexamers were used with an input of about 0.5 to 1 ug. Each CDR3 protein gets one entry after TCRdb re-called the immunoSEQ multiplex PCR reads with MiXCR. The profile shows 100,000 to 150,000 distinct CDR3 sequences, around 94% of them singletons. Material for sequencing was CD8+ T cells from PBMCs. The receptors were sampled from a human donor with Susac syndrome.

The chain couples TRBV27 to TRBJ1-1; D perhaps matches TRBD1 (6 bases). Germline CDR1 reads MNHEY; CDR2 reads SMNVEV (reference sequence). The CDR3 contains 17 residues. V lost 5 bases and J lost 1, with 20 bases in between. Here the CDR3 reads CASSLRRGAGKNTEAFF. Here the CDR3 DNA reads TGTGCCAGCAGTCTCCGTCGGGGGGCAGGGAAGAACACTGAAGCTTTCTTT.

This chain joins TRBV6-2 or TRBV6-3 and TRBJ2-6; D call uncertain. The V gene's germline CDR1 is MNHEY and CDR2 SVGEGT. This CDR3 comprises 14 residues. V shed 2 bases and J shed 3 bases, with 5 bases lying between them. The CDR3 nucleotides read TGTGCCAGCAGTTACGCACTTGGGGCCAACGTCCTGACTTTC. This codes for CASSYALGANVLTF.

The rearrangement joins TRBV9 to TRBJ2-7; the match to TRBD1 covers 9 bases. The trim removed 3 bases at V and 1 base at J, leaving 5 bases unmatched. Germline CDR1 is SGDLS and CDR2 is YYNGEE. The length of the CDR3 is 15 residues. CDR3 nucleotides: TGTGCCAGCAGCGCCGGACAGGGGCGATCCTACGAGCAGTACTTC. Amino acid sequence: CASSAGQGRSYEQYF.

The genes are TRBV5-4 and TRBJ1-4; D is unclear. The CDR3 totals 13 residues. The V and J ends lost 0 bases and 8 bases respectively, with 8 bases between them. Germline CDR1 is SGHNT and CDR2 is YYREEE (reference sequence). The CDR3 sequence is CASSLEDGEKLFF. Written as DNA, the CDR3 is TGTGCCAGCAGCTTGGAGGACGGGGAAAAACTGTTTTTT.

V and J are TRBV14 and TRBJ2-1, with 11 bases aligning to TRBD1. This CDR3 is 16 amino acids long. Per the germline V gene, CDR1 is SGHDN and CDR2 is FVKESK. Trimming removed 0 bases from V and 8 bases from J; junction bases left unmatched: 6. The DNA for the CDR3 is TGTGCCAGCAGCCAAGATACGGACAGGGGGCTTCATGAGCAGTTCTTC. Translating gives CASSQDTDRGLHEQFF.

CDR3 in DNA: TGTGCCTGGAGGCAGGGGGCAAGGGAGCTGTTTTTT. Residues: CAWRQGARELFF. J is TRBJ2-2 and V is TRBV30; TRBD1 agrees at 8 bases. Germline V gene lookup returns CDR1 GTSNPN and CDR2 SVGIG (reference sequence). The CDR3 has 12 amino acids. The V and J ends lost 3 bases and 9 bases, in that order; junction bases with no gene match: 3.

This chain uses TRBV30 with TRBJ2-4, with 7 bases identical to TRBD2. Trimming removed 5 bases from V and 8 bases from J; junction bases left unmatched: 9. CDR1 is GTSNPN, CDR2 SVGIG, per germline (reference sequence). This CDR3 spans 13 amino acids. CDR3 residues: CAWARDAGDIQYF. The CDR3 nucleotides are TGTGCCTGGGCTCGGGACGCGGGGGACATTCAGTACTTC.

The V gene is TRBV7-8, the J gene TRBJ2-7, with D tentatively TRBD1 (5 bases). Trimming left V 2 bases short and J 3 bases short, with 14 bases between. CDR3 length: 15 residues. Germline V CDR1 and CDR2: SGHVS, FQNEAQ. The chain's CDR3 is CASSLLSGPGYEQYF. The CDR3 DNA reads TGTGCCAGCAGCTTACTGTCAGGGCCAGGCTACGAGCAGTACTTC.

V gene TRBV11-1 combines with J gene TRBJ2-1; 7 nucleotides align to TRBD1. Unmatched junction bases numbered 29, after V lost 5 bases and J lost 7 bases. In germline, CDR1 is SGHAT, CDR2 FQDESV (reference sequence). This CDR3 contains 21 residues. As DNA, the CDR3 is TGTGCCAGCAGCGAAGTCAAACTGACAGGGTTAGGGACCGTGATGAAGAATGAGCAGTTCTTC. Encoded protein: CASSEVKLTGLGTVMKNEQFF.

The rearrangement uses TRBV2 and TRBJ1-1; no definite D call. Germline V CDR1 and CDR2: SNHLY, FYNNEI. V lost 6 bases and J 1 base, leaving 12 bases between the germline ends. The CDR3 has 14 residues. The CDR3, as DNA: TGTGCCAGCAGAAAGCTTGAGAGGAACACTGAAGCTTTCTTT. Translated: CASRKLERNTEAFF.

The chain carries TRBV9 and TRBJ2-1; D possibly corresponds to TRBD2 (5 bases). The CDR3 totals 14 residues. Per the germline V gene, CDR1 is SGDLS and CDR2 is YYNGEE. Trimming took 0 bases from V and 5 from J, leaving 9 bases between them. CDR3 amino acids: CASSVESGHNEQFF. DNA for the CDR3: TGTGCCAGCAGCGTAGAAAGCGGCCACAATGAGCAGTTCTTC.

The chain links TRBV14 to TRBJ1-1; perhaps TRBD1 as D (6 bases). V lost 3 bases to trimming and J lost 6 bases, with 8 bases between them. The germline gives CDR1 SGHDN, CDR2 FVKESK. The length of the CDR3 is 12 residues. In DNA, the CDR3 is TGTGCCAGCAGCCACGGGGGCCCTGAAGCTTTCTTT. It encodes CASSHGGPEAFF. Full variable domain (rest looked up from reference TRBV14 and TRBJ1-1): EAGVTQFPSHSVIEKGQTVTLRCDPISGHDNLYWYRRVMGKEIKFLLHFVKESKQDESGMPNNRFLAERTGGTYSTLKVQPAELEDSGVYFCASSHGGPEAFFGQGTRLTVV.

The chain uses TRBV30 and TRBJ1-4; no clear D gene. Trimming shortened V by 0 bases and J by 4 bases, and 12 bases separated the two germline ends. CDR1 and CDR2 (germline): GTSNPN, SVGIG (reference sequence). The CDR3 length is 15 residues. The CDR3 sequence: CAWSVMGQINEKLFF. CDR3 coding DNA: TGTGCCTGGAGTGTAATGGGTCAAATTAATGAAAAACTGTTTTTT.

The chain links TRBV12-3 or TRBV12-4 to TRBJ2-3; 9 bases fit TRBD2. The CDR3 extends over 15 amino acids. The junction had 12 bases not matched to a gene; V was cut back by 7 bases and J by 7 bases. The CDR3 protein is CASNWGAGGYNTQYF. The CDR3 DNA reads TGTGCCAGCAACTGGGGAGCGGGAGGTTACAATACGCAGTATTTT.

V is TRBV20-1 and J is TRBJ1-1; maybe TRBD1 (5 bases). This CDR3 is built from 16 residues. Germline values: CDR1 DFQATT, CDR2 SNEGSKA (reference sequence). Between the trimmed V and J ends, which lost 3 bases and 11 bases, there was a span of 28 bases. The CDR3 loop is CSASPHAQVSYAGAFF. The CDR3 bases are TGCAGTGCTAGCCCCCACGCACAGGTTAGTTACGCGGGCGCTTTCTTT.

The V call is TRBV14, the J call TRBJ2-5, with 7 positions matching TRBD2. Germline CDR1 reads SGHDN; CDR2 reads FVKESK. This CDR3 spans 17 amino acids. After removal of 1 base from V and 1 base from J, the junction contained 9 bases not matched to a gene. CDR3: CASSQATRGDLQETQYF. CDR3 DNA sequence: TGTGCCAGCAGCCAAGCCACTCGGGGGGACCTCCAAGAGACCCAGTACTTC.

V is TRBV20-1 and J is TRBJ2-5; no clear D. CDR3 length: 13 residues. CDR1 is DFQATT and CDR2 is SNEGSKA in the germline V gene (reference sequence). V lost 3 bases and J 1 base, leaving 9 bases between the germline ends. CDR3 sequence reads: CSASFSSQETQYF. DNA of the CDR3: TGCAGTGCTAGTTTTAGCAGCCAAGAGACCCAGTACTTC.

The rearrangement joins TRBV18 to TRBJ1-1, with D unclear. Between the trimmed V and J ends, which lost 4 bases and 0 bases, there was a span of 3 bases. The CDR3 is made up of 12 amino acids. Germline CDR1 is KGHSH and CDR2 is LQKENI. The CDR3 reads CASSRVNTEAFF. CDR3 bases: TGTGCCAGCTCACGGGTGAACACTGAAGCTTTCTTT.